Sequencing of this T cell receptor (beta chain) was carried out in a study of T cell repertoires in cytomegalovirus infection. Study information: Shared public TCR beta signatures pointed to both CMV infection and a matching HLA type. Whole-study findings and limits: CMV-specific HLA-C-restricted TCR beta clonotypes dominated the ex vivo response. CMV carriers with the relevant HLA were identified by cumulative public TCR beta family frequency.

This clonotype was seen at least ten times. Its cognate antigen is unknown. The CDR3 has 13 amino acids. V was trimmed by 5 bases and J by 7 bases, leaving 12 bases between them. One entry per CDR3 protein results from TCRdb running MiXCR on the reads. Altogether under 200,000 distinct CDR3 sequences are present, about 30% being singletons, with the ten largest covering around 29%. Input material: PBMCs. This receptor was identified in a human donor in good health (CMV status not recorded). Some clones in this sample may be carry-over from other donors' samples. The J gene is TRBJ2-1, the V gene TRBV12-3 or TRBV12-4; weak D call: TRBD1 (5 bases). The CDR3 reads CASSPDGHNEQFF. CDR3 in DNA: TGTGCCAGCAGTCCGGACGGACATAATGAGCAGTTCTTC.